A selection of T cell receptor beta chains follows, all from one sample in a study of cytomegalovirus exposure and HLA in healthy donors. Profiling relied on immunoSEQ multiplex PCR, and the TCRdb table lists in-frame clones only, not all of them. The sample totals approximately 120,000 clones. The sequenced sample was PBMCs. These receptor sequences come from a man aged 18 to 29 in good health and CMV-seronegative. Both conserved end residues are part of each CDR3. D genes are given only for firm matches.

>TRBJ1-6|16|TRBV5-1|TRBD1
CASTEGQGGMYSPLHF
TGCGCCAGCACTGAAGGACAGGGGGGGATGTATTCACCCCTCCACTTT
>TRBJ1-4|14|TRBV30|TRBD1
CAWSSQGVFEKLFF
TGTGCCTGGAGCTCACAGGGGGTATTTGAAAAACTGTTTTTT
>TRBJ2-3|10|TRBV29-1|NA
CSAQKDTQYF
TGCAGCGCACAAAAGGATACGCAGTATTTT
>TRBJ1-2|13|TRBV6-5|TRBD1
CASSRDSLYGYTF
TGTGCCAGCAGTCGGGACAGCCTCTATGGCTACACCTTC
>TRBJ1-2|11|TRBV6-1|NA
CASSNREGYTF
TGTGCCAGCAGCAACAGGGAAGGCTACACCTTC
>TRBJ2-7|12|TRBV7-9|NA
CARGGAEDEQYF
TGTGCCAGGGGGGGAGCGGAGGACGAGCAGTACTTC
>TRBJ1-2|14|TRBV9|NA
CASSVYKREVYPTF
TGTGCCAGCAGCGTTTATAAGAGGGAAGTTTATCCCACCTTC
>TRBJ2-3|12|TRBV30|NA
CAWSVSEITQYF
TGTGCCTGGAGTGTAAGTGAGATAACGCAGTATTTT
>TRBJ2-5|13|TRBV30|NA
CAWGTGIQETQYF
TGTGCCTGGGGAACAGGGATACAAGAGACCCAGTACTTC
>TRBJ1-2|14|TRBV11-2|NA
CASSLDGGNYGYTF
TGTGCCAGCAGCTTAGATGGGGGGAACTATGGCTACACCTTC
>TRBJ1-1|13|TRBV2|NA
CASNKLGATEAFF
TGTGCCAGCAACAAGCTGGGGGCCACTGAAGCTTTCTTT
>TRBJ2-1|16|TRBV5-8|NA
CASSLAVVYSYNEQFF
TGTGCCAGCAGCTTGGCCGTGGTGTACTCTTACAATGAGCAGTTCTTC
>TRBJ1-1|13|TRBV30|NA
CAWSPVLLTEAFF
TGTGCCTGGAGTCCGGTGTTGTTGACTGAAGCTTTCTTT
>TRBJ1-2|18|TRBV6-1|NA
CASSESRGHTLPNYGYTF
TGTGCCAGCAGTGAAAGCAGGGGACACACCCTCCCTAACTATGGCTACACCTTC
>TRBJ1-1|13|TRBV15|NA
CATSRDPGSEAFF
TGTGCCACCAGCAGAGATCCGGGATCTGAAGCTTTCTTT
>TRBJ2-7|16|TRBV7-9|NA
CASSSLNEASSYEQYF
TGTGCCAGCAGCTCCTTAAACGAGGCGTCCTCCTACGAGCAGTACTTC
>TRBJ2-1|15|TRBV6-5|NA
CASSYASSVFTAQFF
TGTGCCAGCAGTTACGCCTCTAGCGTATTCACCGCGCAGTTCTTC
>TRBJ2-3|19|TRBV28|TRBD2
CASSFAGLAGGRSTDTQYF
TGTGCCAGCAGTTTTGCGGGACTAGCGGGGGGGCGTAGCACAGATACGCAGTATTTT
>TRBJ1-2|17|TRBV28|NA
CASSLRGILTLAPGYTF
TGTGCCAGCAGTTTAAGGGGTATACTCACTCTGGCCCCTGGCTACACCTTC
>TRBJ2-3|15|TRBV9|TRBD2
CASSVGGGITDTQYF
TGTGCCAGCAGCGTAGGGGGGGGGATCACAGATACGCAGTATTTT
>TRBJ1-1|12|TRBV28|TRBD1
CASNTGGTEAFF
TGTGCCAGCAATACAGGGGGCACTGAAGCTTTCTTT
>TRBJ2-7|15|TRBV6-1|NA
CASSAISKPSGEQYF
TGTGCCAGCAGTGCCATCAGTAAACCATCGGGGGAGCAGTACTTC
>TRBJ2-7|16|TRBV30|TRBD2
CAWSVLGGGSSYEQYF
TGTGCCTGGAGTGTTCTGGGCGGGGGGTCCTCCTACGAGCAGTACTTC
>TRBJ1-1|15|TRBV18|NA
CASSPLGLGEGKAFF
TGTGCCAGCTCACCACTAGGGCTAGGGGAGGGAAAAGCTTTCTTT
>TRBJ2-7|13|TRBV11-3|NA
CASSRGYDYEQYF
TGTGCCAGCAGCCGGGGGTACGACTACGAGCAGTACTTC
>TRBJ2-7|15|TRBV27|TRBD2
CASSLFGGRRYEQYF
TGTGCCAGCAGTTTATTTGGCGGGAGAAGGTACGAGCAGTACTTC
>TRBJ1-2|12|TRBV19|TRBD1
CASTLDRYGYTF
TGTGCCAGTACCTTGGACAGGTACGGCTACACCTTC
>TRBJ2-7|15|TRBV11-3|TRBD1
CASSLGTTGVDEQYF
TGTGCCAGCAGCTTAGGCACTACAGGGGTCGACGAGCAGTACTTC
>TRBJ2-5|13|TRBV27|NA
CASGQRRGETQYF
TGTGCCAGCGGCCAGCGCAGGGGAGAGACCCAGTACTTC
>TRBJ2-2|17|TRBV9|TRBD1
CASSDNRDRGTTGELFF
TGTGCCAGCAGCGACAACCGGGACAGGGGGACGACCGGGGAGCTGTTTTTT
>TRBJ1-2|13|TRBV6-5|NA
CASRGRGNYGYTF
TGTGCCAGCAGGGGTAGGGGAAACTATGGCTACACCTTC
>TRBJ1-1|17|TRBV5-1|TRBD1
CASSLAAQGVKNTEAFF
TGCGCCAGCAGCTTGGCCGCGCAGGGGGTAAAGAACACTGAAGCTTTCTTT
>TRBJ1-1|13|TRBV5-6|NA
CASSFQGNTEAFF
TGTGCCAGCAGCTTCCAGGGGAACACTGAAGCTTTCTTT
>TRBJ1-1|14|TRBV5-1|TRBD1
CASSFGQQGAEAFF
TGCGCCAGCAGCTTTGGGCAGCAGGGGGCTGAAGCTTTCTTT
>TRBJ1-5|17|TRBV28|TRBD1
CASSHSPGQGVRQPQHF
TGTGCCAGCAGTCATTCACCGGGACAGGGGGTCCGGCAGCCCCAGCATTTT
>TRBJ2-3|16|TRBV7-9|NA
CASIRSGPGMPDTQYF
TGTGCCAGCATTCGATCAGGGCCAGGTATGCCAGATACGCAGTATTTT
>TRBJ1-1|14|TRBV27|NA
CASSFRQVGTEAFF
TGTGCCAGCAGTTTCCGACAGGTAGGGACTGAAGCTTTCTTT
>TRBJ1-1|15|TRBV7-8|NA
CASSILVGGLMPAFF
TGTGCCAGCAGCATCCTGGTGGGGGGTCTGATGCCCGCTTTCTTT
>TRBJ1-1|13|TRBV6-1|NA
CASRAVLNTEAFF
TGTGCCAGCAGAGCGGTTTTGAACACTGAAGCTTTCTTT
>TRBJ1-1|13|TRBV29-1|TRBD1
CSVDGTGDTEAFF
TGCAGCGTTGATGGGACAGGGGACACTGAAGCTTTCTTT
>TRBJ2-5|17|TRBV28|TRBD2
CASSLRREREGGETQYF
TGTGCCAGCAGTTTGCGGCGGGAGCGGGAGGGTGGCGAGACCCAGTACTTC
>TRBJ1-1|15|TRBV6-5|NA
CASSYGGRPNTEAFF
TGTGCCAGCAGTTACGGGGGCAGGCCTAACACTGAAGCTTTCTTT
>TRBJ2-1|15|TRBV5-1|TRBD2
CASSLEVAGENEQFF
TGCGCCAGCAGCTTGGAGGTAGCGGGGGAGAATGAGCAGTTCTTC
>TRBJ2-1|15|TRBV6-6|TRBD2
CASRASGSTYNEQFF
TGTGCCAGCAGAGCTAGCGGGTCAACCTACAATGAGCAGTTCTTC
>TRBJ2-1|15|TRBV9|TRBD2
CASSVTSGVFHEQFF
TGTGCCAGCAGCGTGACTAGCGGGGTCTTCCATGAGCAGTTCTTC
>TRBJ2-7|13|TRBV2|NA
CASSEAFTDEQYF
TGTGCCAGCAGTGAAGCCTTCACAGACGAGCAGTACTTC
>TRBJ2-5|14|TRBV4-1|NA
CASSQVVSQETQYF
TGCGCCAGCAGCCAAGTCGTCAGCCAAGAGACCCAGTACTTC
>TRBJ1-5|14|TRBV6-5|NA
CASRRDYSNQPQHF
TGTGCCAGCAGGAGGGATTATAGCAATCAGCCCCAGCATTTT
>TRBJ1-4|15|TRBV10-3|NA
CAISDLALGSEKLFF
TGTGCCATCAGTGACTTGGCCCTCGGGAGCGAAAAACTGTTTTTT
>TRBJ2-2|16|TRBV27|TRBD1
CASSLWTGGSSGELFF
TGTGCCAGCAGTTTATGGACAGGGGGCAGTTCCGGGGAGCTGTTTTTT
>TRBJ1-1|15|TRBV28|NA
CATHHSSVPNTEAFF
TGTGCCACCCACCATTCGTCGGTCCCGAACACTGAAGCTTTCTTT
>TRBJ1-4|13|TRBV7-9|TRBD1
CASSQGAHEKLFF
TGTGCCAGCTCACAGGGGGCTCATGAAAAACTGTTTTTT
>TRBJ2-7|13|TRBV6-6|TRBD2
CASRSGRNYEQYF
TGTGCCAGCAGGAGCGGGAGGAACTACGAGCAGTACTTC
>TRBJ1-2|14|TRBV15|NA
CATSRGTEPDGYTF
TGTGCCACCAGCAGAGGGACAGAACCTGATGGCTACACCTTC
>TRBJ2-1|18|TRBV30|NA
CAWIGVGGAGGSYNEQFF
TGTGCCTGGATTGGGGTTGGCGGGGCCGGGGGATCCTACAATGAGCAGTTCTTC